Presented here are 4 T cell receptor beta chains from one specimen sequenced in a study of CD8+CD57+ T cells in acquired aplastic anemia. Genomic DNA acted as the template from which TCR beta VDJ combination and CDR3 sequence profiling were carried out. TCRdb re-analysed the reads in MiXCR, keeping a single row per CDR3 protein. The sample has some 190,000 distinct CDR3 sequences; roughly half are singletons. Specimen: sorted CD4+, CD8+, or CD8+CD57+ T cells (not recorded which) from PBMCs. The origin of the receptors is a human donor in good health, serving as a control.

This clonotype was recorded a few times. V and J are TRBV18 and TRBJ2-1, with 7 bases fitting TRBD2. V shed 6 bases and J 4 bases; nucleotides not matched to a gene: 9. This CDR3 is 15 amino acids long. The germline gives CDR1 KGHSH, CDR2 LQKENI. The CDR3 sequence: CASSSGGSLYNEQFF. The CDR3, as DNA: TGTGCCAGCTCCTCGGGAGGCAGCCTATACAATGAGCAGTTCTTC.

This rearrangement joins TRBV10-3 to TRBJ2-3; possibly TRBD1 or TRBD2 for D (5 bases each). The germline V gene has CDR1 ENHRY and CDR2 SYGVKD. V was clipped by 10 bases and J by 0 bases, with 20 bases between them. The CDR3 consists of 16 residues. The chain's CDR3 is CATTGPRGPSTDTQYF. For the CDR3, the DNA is TGTGCCACCACCGGCCCCCGGGGACCTAGCACAGATACGCAGTATTTT.

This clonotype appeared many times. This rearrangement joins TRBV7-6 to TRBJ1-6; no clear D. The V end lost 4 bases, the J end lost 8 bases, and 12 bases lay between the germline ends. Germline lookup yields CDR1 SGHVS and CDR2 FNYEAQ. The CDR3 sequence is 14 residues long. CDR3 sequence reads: CASSSKPTDSPLHF. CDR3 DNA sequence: TGTGCCAGCAGCTCGAAGCCGACGGATTCACCCCTCCACTTT. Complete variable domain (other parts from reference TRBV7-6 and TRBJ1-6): GAGVSQSPRYKVTKRGQDVALRCDPISGHVSLYWYRQALGQGPEFLTYFNYEAQQDKSGLPNDRFSAERPEGSISTLTIQRTEQRDSAMYRCASSSKPTDSPLHFGNGTRLTVT.

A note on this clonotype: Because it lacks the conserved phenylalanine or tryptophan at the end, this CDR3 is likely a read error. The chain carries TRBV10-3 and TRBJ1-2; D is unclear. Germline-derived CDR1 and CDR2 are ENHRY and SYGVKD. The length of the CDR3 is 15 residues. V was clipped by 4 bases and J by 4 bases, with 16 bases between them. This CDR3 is CAISGSDLESYGYTS. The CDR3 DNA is TGTGCCATCAGTGGGTCGGACCTGGAAAGCTATGGCTACACCTCC.